These T cell receptor beta chains were read from a single sample in a study of response to subunit inactivated influenza vaccine. TCRdb analysed the RT-PCR reads with MiXCR anew, one entry per CDR3 protein. The sample records hundreds of thousands of distinct CDR3 sequences, 22% being singletons. The input for sequencing was PBMCs from blood, taken less than 22 months after vaccination. The receptor source for this set is a man aged 50-75 years who received an inactivated influenza vaccine. CDR3s include the opening cysteine and the closing phenylalanine or tryptophan. Fields, in order: D gene, V gene, J gene, clone size, CDR3 DNA, CDR3 protein. D genes are given only for firm matches. The size of a clone is reported for some rows only, either as once, few or many, or as a class for expanded clones.

d_call: TRBD2
v_call: TRBV29-1
j_call: TRBJ2-1
clone_size: .
cdr3_nt: TGCAGCGTTGAAGACCCTAGCGGGGTGGCCTACAATGAGCAGTTCTTC
cdr3_aa: CSVEDPSGVAYNEQFF

d_call: TRBD1
v_call: TRBV6-1
j_call: TRBJ1-2
clone_size: few
cdr3_nt: TGTGCCAGTGAAGGGGGCGCGGAGAGGGGCTACACCTTC
cdr3_aa: CASEGGAERGYTF

d_call: .
v_call: TRBV6-4
j_call: TRBJ2-2
clone_size: .
cdr3_nt: TGTGCCAGCAGTGACCAGGGGTCCGGGGAGCTGTTTTTT
cdr3_aa: CASSDQGSGELFF

d_call: .
v_call: TRBV4-1
j_call: TRBJ1-5
clone_size: few
cdr3_nt: TGCGCCAGCAGCCAAGAGGGATCCGGTCGCGGCAATCAGCCCCAGCATTTT
cdr3_aa: CASSQEGSGRGNQPQHF

d_call: .
v_call: TRBV11-2
j_call: TRBJ1-2
clone_size: many
cdr3_nt: TGTGCCAGCAGCCCCGGTTCTCGTGGCTACACCTTC
cdr3_aa: CASSPGSRGYTF

d_call: .
v_call: TRBV4-2
j_call: TRBJ1-3
clone_size: .
cdr3_nt: TGTGCCAGCAGCCAAGATTTTGGGGAGATCACCATATATTTT
cdr3_aa: CASSQDFGEITIYF

d_call: TRBD2
v_call: TRBV11-2
j_call: TRBJ2-1
clone_size: many
cdr3_nt: TGTGCCAGCAGCTTTTTCGGGCAGGGACTAGCGATCTACAATGAGCAGTTCTTC
cdr3_aa: CASSFFGQGLAIYNEQFF

d_call: .
v_call: TRBV18
j_call: TRBJ1-4
clone_size: few
cdr3_nt: TGTGCCAGCTCAGGAGGGGGAGATGAAAAACTGTTTTTT
cdr3_aa: CASSGGGDEKLFF

d_call: .
v_call: TRBV12-3/TRBV12-4
j_call: TRBJ1-5
clone_size: many
cdr3_nt: TGTGCCAGCAGCTTGGATAATAGCAATCAGCCCCAGCATTTT
cdr3_aa: CASSLDNSNQPQHF

d_call: TRBD2
v_call: TRBV28
j_call: TRBJ2-5
clone_size: .
cdr3_nt: TGTGCCAGCAGTTCCGGGACTAGCGGGAGGAAGCCCCAGTACTTC
cdr3_aa: CASSSGTSGRKPQYF

d_call: .
v_call: TRBV20-1
j_call: TRBJ2-6
clone_size: .
cdr3_nt: TGCAGTGCATCTCCTAGCTCTGGGGCCAACGTCCTGACTTTC
cdr3_aa: CSASPSSGANVLTF

d_call: TRBD1
v_call: TRBV20-1
j_call: TRBJ2-7
clone_size: .
cdr3_nt: TGCAGTGCTAAGAGATCGGGACAGGGTGGCGAGCAGTACTTC
cdr3_aa: CSAKRSGQGGEQYF

d_call: .
v_call: TRBV4-2
j_call: TRBJ1-6
clone_size: few
cdr3_nt: TGTGCCAGCAGCCAGAGTGAGTCGGGGAATTCACCCCTCCACTTT
cdr3_aa: CASSQSESGNSPLHF

d_call: .
v_call: TRBV5-6
j_call: TRBJ1-2
clone_size: few
cdr3_nt: TGTGCCAGCAGCCCGGGTTCGGGGATCTATGGCTACACCTTC
cdr3_aa: CASSPGSGIYGYTF

d_call: TRBD2
v_call: TRBV4-2
j_call: TRBJ2-3
clone_size: few
cdr3_nt: TGTGCCAGCAGCCAAGCATTGGGTGGCGGGAGGGCCCCAGATACGCAGTATTTT
cdr3_aa: CASSQALGGGRAPDTQYF

d_call: TRBD2
v_call: TRBV20-1
j_call: TRBJ2-1
clone_size: few
cdr3_nt: TGCAGTGCTAAAGCTTTTGGCGGGAGGAACTCCTACAATGAGCAGTTCTTC
cdr3_aa: CSAKAFGGRNSYNEQFF

d_call: TRBD2
v_call: TRBV9
j_call: TRBJ2-1
clone_size: few
cdr3_nt: TGTGCCAGCAGCGTGGGACTAGCGGGAACCTCTAGCTACAATGAGCAGTTCTTC
cdr3_aa: CASSVGLAGTSSYNEQFF